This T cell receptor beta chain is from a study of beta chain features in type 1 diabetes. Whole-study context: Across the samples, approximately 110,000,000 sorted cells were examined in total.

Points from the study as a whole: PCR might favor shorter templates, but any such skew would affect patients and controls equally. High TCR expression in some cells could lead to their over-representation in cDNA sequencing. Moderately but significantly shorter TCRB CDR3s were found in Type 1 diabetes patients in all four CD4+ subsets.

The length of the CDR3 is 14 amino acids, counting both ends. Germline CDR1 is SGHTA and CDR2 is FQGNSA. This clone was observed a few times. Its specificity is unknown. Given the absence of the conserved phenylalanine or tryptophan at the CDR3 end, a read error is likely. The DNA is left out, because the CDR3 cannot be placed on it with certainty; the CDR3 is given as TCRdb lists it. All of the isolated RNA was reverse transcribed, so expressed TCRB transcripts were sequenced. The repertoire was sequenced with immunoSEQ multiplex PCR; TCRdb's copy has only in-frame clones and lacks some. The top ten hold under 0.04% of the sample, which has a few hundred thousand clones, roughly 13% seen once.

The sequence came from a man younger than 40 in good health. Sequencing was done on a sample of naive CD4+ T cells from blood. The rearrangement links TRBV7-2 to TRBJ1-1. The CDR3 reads CASSHHPILHYWIL.